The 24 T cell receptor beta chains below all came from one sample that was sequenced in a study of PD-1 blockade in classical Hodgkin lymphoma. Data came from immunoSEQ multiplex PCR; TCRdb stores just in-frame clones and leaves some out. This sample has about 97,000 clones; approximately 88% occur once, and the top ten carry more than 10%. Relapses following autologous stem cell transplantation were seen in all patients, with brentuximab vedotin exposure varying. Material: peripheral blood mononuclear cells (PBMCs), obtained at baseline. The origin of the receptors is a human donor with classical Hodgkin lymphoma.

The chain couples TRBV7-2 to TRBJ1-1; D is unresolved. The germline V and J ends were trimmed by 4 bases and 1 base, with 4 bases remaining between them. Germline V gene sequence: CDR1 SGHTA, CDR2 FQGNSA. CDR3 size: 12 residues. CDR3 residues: CASSYGNTEAFF. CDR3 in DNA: TGTGCCAGCAGCTATGGGAACACTGAAGCTTTCTTT.

DNA for the CDR3: TGTGCCAGCAGCTTAGGAGGGGGCGGCGGCACAGATACGCAGTATTTT. This sequence encodes CASSLGGGGGTDTQYF. The chain couples TRBV7-6 to TRBJ2-3, with 7 bases matching TRBD1. V lost 1 base and J lost 1; bases outside the gene matches: 5. The CDR3 sequence is 16 residues long. Germline CDR1 reads SGHVS; CDR2 reads FNYEAQ. The full variable domain, its missing parts supplied by reference TRBV7-6 and TRBJ2-3, is GAGVSQSPRYKVTKRGQDVALRCDPISGHVSLYWYRQALGQGPEFLTYFNYEAQQDKSGLPNDRFSAERPEGSISTLTIQRTEQRDSAMYRCASSLGGGGGTDTQYFGPGTRLTVL.

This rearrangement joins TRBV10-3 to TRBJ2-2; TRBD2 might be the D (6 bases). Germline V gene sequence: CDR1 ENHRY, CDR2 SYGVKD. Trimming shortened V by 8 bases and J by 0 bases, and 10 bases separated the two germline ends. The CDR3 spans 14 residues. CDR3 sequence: CAIGGLANTGELFF. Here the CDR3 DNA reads TGTGCCATCGGGGGACTGGCGAACACCGGGGAGCTGTTTTTT.

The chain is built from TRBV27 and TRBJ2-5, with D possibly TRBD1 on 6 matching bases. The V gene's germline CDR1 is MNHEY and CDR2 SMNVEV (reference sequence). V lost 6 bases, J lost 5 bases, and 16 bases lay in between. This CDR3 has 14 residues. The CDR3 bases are TGTGCCAGCAGCGCCGACAGGTTTCGCGAGACCCAGTACTTC. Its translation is CASSADRFRETQYF.

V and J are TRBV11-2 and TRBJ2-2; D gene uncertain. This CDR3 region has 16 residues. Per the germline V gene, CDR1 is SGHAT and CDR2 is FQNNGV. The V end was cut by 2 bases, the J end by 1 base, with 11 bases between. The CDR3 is CASSLTEIMNTGELFF. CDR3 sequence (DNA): TGTGCCAGCAGCTTAACGGAAATTATGAACACCGGGGAGCTGTTTTTT.

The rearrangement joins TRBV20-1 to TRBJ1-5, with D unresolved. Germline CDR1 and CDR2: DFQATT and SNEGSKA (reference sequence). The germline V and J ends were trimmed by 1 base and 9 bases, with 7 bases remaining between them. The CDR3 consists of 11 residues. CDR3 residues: CSARGTGPQHF. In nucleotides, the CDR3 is TGCAGTGCTAGAGGTACGGGGCCCCAGCATTTT.

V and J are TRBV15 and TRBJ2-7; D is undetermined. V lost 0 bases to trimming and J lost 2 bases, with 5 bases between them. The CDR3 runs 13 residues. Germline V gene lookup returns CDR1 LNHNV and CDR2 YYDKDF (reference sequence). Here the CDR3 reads CATSREQPYEQYF. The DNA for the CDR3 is TGTGCCACCAGCAGAGAACAGCCCTACGAGCAGTACTTC.

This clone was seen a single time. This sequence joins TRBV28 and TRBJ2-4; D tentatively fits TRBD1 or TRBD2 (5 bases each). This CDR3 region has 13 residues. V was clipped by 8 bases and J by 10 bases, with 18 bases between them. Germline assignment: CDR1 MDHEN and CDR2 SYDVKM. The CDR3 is CASQTPGAEIQYF. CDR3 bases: TGTGCCAGCCAGACGCCCGGGGCTGAAATTCAGTACTTC.

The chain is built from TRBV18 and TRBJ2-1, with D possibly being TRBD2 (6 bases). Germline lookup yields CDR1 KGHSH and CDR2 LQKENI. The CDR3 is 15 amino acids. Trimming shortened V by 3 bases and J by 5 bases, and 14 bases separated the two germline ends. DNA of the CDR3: TGTGCCAGCTCACCTGGGATAGCGGTACACAATGAGCAGTTCTTC. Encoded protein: CASSPGIAVHNEQFF.

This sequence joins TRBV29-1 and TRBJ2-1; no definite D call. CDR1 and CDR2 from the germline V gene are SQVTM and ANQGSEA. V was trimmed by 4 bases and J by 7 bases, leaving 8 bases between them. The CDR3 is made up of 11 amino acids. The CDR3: CSVATANEQFF. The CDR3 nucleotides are TGCAGCGTTGCTACAGCAAATGAGCAGTTCTTC.

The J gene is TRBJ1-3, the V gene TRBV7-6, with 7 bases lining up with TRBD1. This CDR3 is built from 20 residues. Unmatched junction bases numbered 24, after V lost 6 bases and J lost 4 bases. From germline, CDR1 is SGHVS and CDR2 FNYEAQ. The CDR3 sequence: CASSPAAGTVVLGPGNTIYF. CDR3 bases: TGTGCCAGCAGTCCCGCCGCGGGGACAGTAGTTTTAGGGCCCGGAAACACCATATATTTT.

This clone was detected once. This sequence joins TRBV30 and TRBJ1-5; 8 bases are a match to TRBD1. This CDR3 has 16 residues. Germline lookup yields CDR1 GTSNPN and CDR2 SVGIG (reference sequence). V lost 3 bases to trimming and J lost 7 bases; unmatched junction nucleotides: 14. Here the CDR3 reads CAWSEAGQGVWQPQHF. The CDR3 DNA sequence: TGTGCCTGGAGCGAGGCCGGACAGGGAGTTTGGCAGCCCCAGCATTTT.

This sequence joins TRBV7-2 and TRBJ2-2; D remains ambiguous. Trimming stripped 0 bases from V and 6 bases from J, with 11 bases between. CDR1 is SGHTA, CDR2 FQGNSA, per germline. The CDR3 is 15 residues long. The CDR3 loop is CASSLAMNSAGELFF. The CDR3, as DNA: TGTGCCAGCAGCTTAGCTATGAACTCGGCCGGGGAGCTGTTTTTT.

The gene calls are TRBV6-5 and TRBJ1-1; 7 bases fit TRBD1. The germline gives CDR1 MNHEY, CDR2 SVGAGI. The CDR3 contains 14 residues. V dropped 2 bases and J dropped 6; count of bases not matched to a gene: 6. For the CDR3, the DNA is TGTGCCAGCAGTTACGATGACAGGGACGCTGAAGCTTTCTTT. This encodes CASSYDDRDAEAFF.

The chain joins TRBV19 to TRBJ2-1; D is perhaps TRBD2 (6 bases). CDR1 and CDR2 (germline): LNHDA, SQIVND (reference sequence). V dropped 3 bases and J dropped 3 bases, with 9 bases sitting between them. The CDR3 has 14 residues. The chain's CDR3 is CASSIPGSYNEQFF. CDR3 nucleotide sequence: TGTGCCAGTAGTATCCCCGGGAGCTACAATGAGCAGTTCTTC.

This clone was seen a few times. The CDR3 reads CASSRDLTTRGEQFF. The CDR3 bases are TGTGCCAGCAGCCGGGACCTAACAACCAGGGGTGAGCAGTTCTTC. This chain joins TRBV7-3 and TRBJ2-1; D is possibly TRBD1 (6 bases). V was shortened by 5 bases and J by 9 bases, with 20 bases between the two germline ends. The CDR3 is made up of 15 amino acids. Germline CDR1 and CDR2: SGHTA and FQGTGA. Drawing the rest from reference TRBV7-3 and TRBJ2-1, the complete variable domain is GAGVSQTPSNKVTEKGKYVELRCDPISGHTALYWYRQSLGQGPEFLIYFQGTGAADDSGLPNDRFFAVRPEGSVSTLKIQRTERGDSAVYLCASSRDLTTRGEQFFGPGTRLTVL.

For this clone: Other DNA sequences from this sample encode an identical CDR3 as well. In nucleotides, the CDR3 is TGTGCCAGCAGCCCGCCGGGCACTAGCAGCAATGAGCAGTTCTTC. Translated: CASSPPGTSSNEQFF. V is TRBV7-2 and J is TRBJ2-1; TRBD2 is a possible D gene (6 bases). CDR1 SGHTA and CDR2 FQGNSA come from the germline V gene. Between the trimmed V and J ends, which lost 5 bases and 6 bases, there was a span of 17 bases. There are 15 residues in the CDR3. The full variable domain, rest sourced from reference TRBV7-2 and TRBJ2-1, is GAGVSQSPSNKVTEKGKDVELRCDPISGHTALYWYRQSLGQGLEFLIYFQGNSAPDKSGLPSDRFSAERTGGSVSTLTIQRTQQEDSAVYLCASSPPGTSSNEQFFGPGTRLTVL.

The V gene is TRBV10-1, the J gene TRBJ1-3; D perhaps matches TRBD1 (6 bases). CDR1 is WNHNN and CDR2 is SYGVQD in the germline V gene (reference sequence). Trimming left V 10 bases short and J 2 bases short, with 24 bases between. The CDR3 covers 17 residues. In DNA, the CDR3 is TGCGCCAACTTAGCCCTCTGGGGGGGCCATGCTGGAAACACCATATATTTT. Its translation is CANLALWGGHAGNTIYF.

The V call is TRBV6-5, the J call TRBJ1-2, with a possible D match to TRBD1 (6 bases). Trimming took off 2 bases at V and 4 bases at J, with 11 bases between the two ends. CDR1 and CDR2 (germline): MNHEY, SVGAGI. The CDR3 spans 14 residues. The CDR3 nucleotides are TGTGCCAGCAGTTACCAAGGACAGTTCTATGGCTACACCTTC. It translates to CASSYQGQFYGYTF.

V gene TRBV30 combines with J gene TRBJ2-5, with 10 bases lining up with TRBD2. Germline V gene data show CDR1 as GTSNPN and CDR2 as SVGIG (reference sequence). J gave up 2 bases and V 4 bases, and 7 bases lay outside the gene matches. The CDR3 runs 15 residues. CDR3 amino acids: CAWTPGLALQETQYF. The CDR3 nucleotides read TGTGCCTGGACCCCGGGACTAGCGTTGCAAGAGACCCAGTACTTC.

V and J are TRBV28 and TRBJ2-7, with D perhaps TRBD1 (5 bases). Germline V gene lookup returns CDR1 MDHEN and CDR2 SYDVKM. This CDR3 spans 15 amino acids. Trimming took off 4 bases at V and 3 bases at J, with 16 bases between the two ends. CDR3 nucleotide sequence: TGTGCCAGCAGTTGGAACAGGTTCCCAGACTACGAGCAGTACTTC. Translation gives CASSWNRFPDYEQYF.

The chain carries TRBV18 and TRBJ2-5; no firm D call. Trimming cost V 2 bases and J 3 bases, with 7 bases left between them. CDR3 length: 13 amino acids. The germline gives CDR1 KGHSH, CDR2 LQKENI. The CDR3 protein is CASSPGPEETQYF. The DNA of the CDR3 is TGTGCCAGCTCACCAGGACCAGAAGAGACCCAGTACTTC.

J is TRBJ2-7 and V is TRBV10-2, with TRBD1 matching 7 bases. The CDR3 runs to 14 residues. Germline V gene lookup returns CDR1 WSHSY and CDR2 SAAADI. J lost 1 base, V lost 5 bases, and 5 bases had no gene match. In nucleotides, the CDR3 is TGCGCCAGCAGTTCCCCGGGACAGTCCTACGAGCAGTACTTC. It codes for CASSSPGQSYEQYF.

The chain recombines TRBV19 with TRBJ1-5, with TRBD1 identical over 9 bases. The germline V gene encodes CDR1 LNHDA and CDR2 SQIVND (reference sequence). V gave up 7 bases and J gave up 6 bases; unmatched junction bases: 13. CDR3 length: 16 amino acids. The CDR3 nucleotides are TGTGCCAGTAAGGGACAGGGAGGTCAGTCGTTTCAGCCCCAGCATTTT. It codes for CASKGQGGQSFQPQHF.